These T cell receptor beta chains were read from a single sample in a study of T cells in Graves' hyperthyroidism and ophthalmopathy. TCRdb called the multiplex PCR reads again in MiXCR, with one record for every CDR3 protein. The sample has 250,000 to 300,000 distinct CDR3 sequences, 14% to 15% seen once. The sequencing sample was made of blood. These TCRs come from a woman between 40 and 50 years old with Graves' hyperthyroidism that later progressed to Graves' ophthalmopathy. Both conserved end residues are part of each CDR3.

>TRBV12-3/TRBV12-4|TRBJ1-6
CASSMKGVPLHF
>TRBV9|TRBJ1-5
CASSVGGSSNQPQHF
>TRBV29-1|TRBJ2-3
CSVEDARGSSTDTQYF
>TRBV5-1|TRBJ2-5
CASSSTGPETQYF
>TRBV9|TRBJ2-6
CASSETGLGSGANVLTF
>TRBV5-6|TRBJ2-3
CASSPWGAGGFEADTQYF
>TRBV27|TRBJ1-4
CASSFPGTKLFF
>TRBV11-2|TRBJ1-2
CASSPGAGGADGYTF
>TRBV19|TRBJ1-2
CASSPPGKGYTF
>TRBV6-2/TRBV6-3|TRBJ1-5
CASSLRTLGDNQPQHF
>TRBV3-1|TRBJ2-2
CASSQEQATVDTGELFF
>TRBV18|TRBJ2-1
CASSGQGRDNEQFF
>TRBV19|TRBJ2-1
CASSQWTSGRFGEQFF
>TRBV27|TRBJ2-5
CASSSGVLAVTQYF
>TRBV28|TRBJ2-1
CASSLRAPLAGGPFNEQFF
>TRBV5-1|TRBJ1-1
CASSAGQTEAFF
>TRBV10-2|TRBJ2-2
CASSESFNVWTPTGELFF
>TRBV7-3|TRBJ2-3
CASSTRAPPDTQYF
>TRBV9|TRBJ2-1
CASSVGSGRAGDEQFF
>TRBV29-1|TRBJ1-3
CSVGDRSGNTIYF